The 5 T cell receptor beta chains below were found in one sample sequenced in a study of T cell repertoires in cytomegalovirus infection. In TCRdb, the reads were re-called with MiXCR into one record per CDR3 protein. The profile shows some 600,000 distinct CDR3 sequences, around 24% of them singletons. The sample taken for sequencing was CD8+ T cells from PBMCs. These receptors all stem from a human donor in good health (CMV status not recorded). Some clones in this sample may be carry-over from other donors' samples.

This clonotype turned up a few times. The V call is TRBV12-5, the J call TRBJ2-5; TRBD2 is a possible D gene (6 bases). The germline V gene has CDR1 LGHNT and CDR2 FRNRAP. The germline V and J ends were trimmed by 0 bases and 5 bases, with 19 bases remaining between them. The CDR3 runs 17 residues. Here the CDR3 reads CASGLVPLGTPEETQYF. The CDR3 DNA reads as TGTGCTAGTGGTTTGGTACCTCTCGGGACTCCCGAGGAGACCCAGTACTTC.

This clonotype was observed a few times. This rearrangement joins TRBV7-9 to TRBJ1-5; D might be TRBD1 (6 bases). CDR3 length: 14 amino acids. CDR1 and CDR2 (germline): SEHNR, FQNEAQ (reference sequence). The V end lost 5 bases, the J end lost 6 bases, and 14 bases lay between the germline ends. Here the CDR3 reads CASSPSGAGQPQHF. The CDR3 bases are TGTGCCAGCAGCCCCTCGGGGGCAGGTCAGCCCCAGCATTTT.

The chain joins TRBV15 to TRBJ2-7; 7 bases match TRBD1. This CDR3 is built from 14 residues. Germline CDR1 reads LNHNV; CDR2 reads YYDKDF (reference sequence). V was pared by 0 bases and J by 6 bases, with 5 bases of the junction left unmatched. The CDR3 here is CATSRDRGLGEQYV. The CDR3 DNA is TGTGCCACCAGCAGAGATAGGGGGCTGGGCGAGCAGTACGTC.

V is TRBV6-2 or TRBV6-3 and J is TRBJ2-5, with D perhaps TRBD2 (6 bases). V lost 3 bases and J 0 bases, leaving 14 bases between the germline ends. This CDR3 contains 16 residues. Germline lookup yields CDR1 MNHEY and CDR2 SVGEGT. The DNA for the CDR3 is TGTGCCAGCAGTTATGACGCGGGGACGTACCAAGAGACCCAGTACTTC. Protein: CASSYDAGTYQETQYF.

This chain links TRBV28 with TRBJ1-4, with D perhaps matching TRBD1 (5 bases). Germline-derived CDR1 and CDR2 are MDHEN and SYDVKM. The CDR3 is 16 amino acids. Between the trimmed V and J ends, which lost 2 bases and 8 bases, there was a span of 18 bases. In DNA form, the CDR3 reads TGTGCCAGCAGTTTAGGAGGGGCCATCGCTCGGGAAAAACTGTTTTTT. As protein: CASSLGGAIAREKLFF.